These T cell receptor beta chains were read from a single sample in a study of beta chain features in type 1 diabetes. Some clones are missing from TCRdb's copy, which holds only in-frame ones; the method was immunoSEQ multiplex PCR. The sample yields some 250,000 clones, roughly 30% seen once. The material sequenced was central memory CD4+ T cells from blood. These receptors were obtained from a man younger than 40 in good health. CDR3s include the opening cysteine and the closing phenylalanine or tryptophan. Fields, in order: clone size, D gene, J gene, V gene, CDR3 protein, CDR3 DNA. A D gene is named only where the DNA matches it firmly. The size entry is marked missing in some rows and otherwise reads once, few, many or a size class.

NA	TRBD2	TRBJ2-7	TRBV2	CASKTSGTSEQYF	TGTGCCAGCAAGACTAGCGGGACGTCCGAGCAGTACTTC
NA	TRBD1	TRBJ1-5	TRBV5-6	CASSATGGLSNQPQHF	TGTGCCAGCAGCGCAACAGGGGGCTTAAGCAATCAGCCCCAGCATTTT
few	NA	TRBJ2-3	TRBV29-1	CSVDDPGTDTQYF	TGCAGCGTTGATGATCCAGGGACAGATACGCAGTATTTT
few	TRBD2	TRBJ2-5	TRBV6-4	CASSPLAGGQETQYF	TGTGCCAGCAGTCCACTAGCGGGGGGACAAGAGACCCAGTACTTC
few	NA	TRBJ2-1	TRBV7-6	CASSLGLPGNEQFF	TGTGCCAGCAGCTTAGGCCTCCCGGGCAATGAGCAGTTCTTC
NA	NA	TRBJ2-1	TRBV18	CASSLGKTGAYNEQFF	TGTGCCAGCTCATTAGGTAAGACAGGAGCCTATAATGAGCAGTTCTTC
NA	NA	TRBJ2-3	TRBV2	CASSGAITDTQYF	TGTGCCAGCAGCGGGGCCATCACAGATACGCAGTATTTT
NA	NA	TRBJ1-1	TRBV7-9	CASSFNANTEAFF	TGTGCCAGCAGCTTTAACGCGAACACTGAAGCTTTCTTT
NA	TRBD1	TRBJ2-7	TRBV5-6	CASSLALGQGKQQYF	TGTGCCAGCAGCTTGGCCCTCGGACAGGGGAAACAGCAGTACTTC
many	NA	TRBJ2-3	TRBV7-2	CASSLPRGSRTPNTQYF	TGTGCCAGCAGCCTCCCCCGTGGGTCGCGGACCCCGAATACGCAGTATTTT
NA	NA	TRBJ1-1	TRBV12-5	CASGLRLPGGTEAFF	TGTGCTAGTGGTTTGAGGCTCCCCGGGGGCACTGAAGCTTTCTTT
few	TRBD2	TRBJ2-1	TRBV7-9	CASSPPGLARRDNEQFF	TGTGCCAGCAGCCCACCGGGACTAGCGAGGCGGGACAATGAGCAGTTCTTC
few	TRBD1	TRBJ1-5	TRBV19	CASSTETGRQPQHF	TGTGCCAGTAGTACCGAGACAGGGAGGCAGCCCCAGCATTTT
NA	TRBD2	TRBJ2-1	TRBV28	CASSFGGRAGNEQFF	TGTGCCAGCAGTTTCGGCGGGAGGGCAGGAAATGAGCAGTTCTTC
few	NA	TRBJ1-1	TRBV25-1	CASSEYRGDSTEAFF	TGTGCCAGCAGTGAATATCGTGGGGATAGCACTGAAGCTTTCTTT
few	NA	TRBJ1-2	TRBV29-1	CSVDVDGYTF	TGCAGCGTTGATGTGGACGGCTACACCTTC
few	TRBD1	TRBJ1-6	TRBV5-1	CASSSPTGGNNSPLHF	TGCGCCAGCAGCTCGCCGACAGGGGGCAATAATTCACCCCTCCACTTT
NA	NA	TRBJ2-5	TRBV7-2	CASSWGRLAETQYF	TGTGCCAGCAGCTGGGGAAGACTCGCAGAGACCCAGTACTTC
few	NA	TRBJ1-2	TRBV7-9	CASSSDTPAGGYTF	TGTGCCAGCAGCTCAGACACTCCCGCGGGAGGCTACACCTTC
NA	TRBD2	TRBJ2-3	TRBV18	CASSRGTSGDTQYF	TGTGCCAGCTCGCGCGGGACTAGCGGAGATACGCAGTATTTT
NA	NA	TRBJ2-2	TRBV2	CASSDSGTYTGELFF	TGTGCCAGCAGTGATTCGGGCACCTACACCGGGGAGCTGTTTTTT
few	TRBD2	TRBJ2-7	TRBV27	CASSQTSGSFHEQYF	TGTGCCAGCAGTCAGACTAGCGGGAGTTTCCACGAGCAGTACTTC
few	NA	TRBJ1-1	TRBV7-8	CASSLLGRREAFF	TGTGCCAGCAGCTTACTCGGGCGGAGAGAAGCTTTCTTT
few	TRBD1	TRBJ2-1	TRBV28	CASRTGFINEQFF	TGTGCCAGCCGGACAGGGTTTATCAATGAGCAGTTCTTC
few	NA	TRBJ1-1	TRBV4-2	CASSQSTGKMNTEAFF	TGTGCCAGCAGCCAATCGACAGGAAAAATGAACACTGAAGCTTTCTTT
many	NA	TRBJ2-2	TRBV10-3	CAISVSPGVAGELFF	TGTGCCATCAGTGTCTCTCCAGGGGTCGCCGGGGAGCTGTTTTTT
NA	TRBD1	TRBJ1-5	TRBV29-1	CSVGTGVLQPQHF	TGCAGCGTTGGGACAGGGGTCTTGCAGCCCCAGCATTTT
few	TRBD1	TRBJ1-5	TRBV6-6	CASSLTGANQPQHF	TGTGCCAGCAGTTTAACAGGGGCCAATCAGCCCCAGCATTTT
few	NA	TRBJ1-1	TRBV29-1	CSVGLLNTEAFF	TGCAGCGTTGGTCTTCTGAACACTGAAGCTTTCTTT
NA	NA	TRBJ1-1	TRBV19	CATAPDWKGTEAFF	TGTGCCACGGCCCCGGACTGGAAAGGCACTGAAGCTTTCTTT
NA	NA	TRBJ2-5	TRBV10-3	CAISMDSLQETQYF	TGTGCCATCAGTATGGACAGCCTTCAAGAGACCCAGTACTTC
few	NA	TRBJ2-1	TRBV7-2	CASSQAVSSYNEQFF	TGTGCCAGCAGTCAAGCGGTGAGCTCCTACAATGAGCAGTTCTTC
few	NA	TRBJ2-1	TRBV9	CASSSGWNYNEQFF	TGTGCCAGCAGCTCTGGCTGGAACTACAATGAGCAGTTCTTC
NA	TRBD1	TRBJ1-1	TRBV15	CATSGPGTEGTEAFF	TGTGCCACCAGCGGACCCGGGACAGAGGGCACTGAAGCTTTCTTT
few	NA	TRBJ2-1	TRBV2	CASARGRTGNEQFF	TGTGCCAGCGCCAGGGGAAGGACCGGGAATGAGCAGTTCTTC
NA	TRBD1	TRBJ1-2	TRBV6-5	CASSPNRGGDGYTF	TGTGCCAGCAGTCCCAACCGAGGGGGCGACGGCTACACCTTC
NA	NA	TRBJ1-2	TRBV5-6	CASSLPVPYGYTF	TGTGCCAGCAGCCTGCCAGTACCATATGGCTACACCTTC
NA	TRBD1	TRBJ2-1	TRBV29-1	CSVDPRTGYNEQFF	TGCAGCGTAGACCCCCGGACAGGCTACAATGAGCAGTTCTTC
NA	NA	TRBJ2-5	TRBV4-2	CASSQDQLETQYF	TGTGCCAGCAGCCAAGATCAGTTGGAGACCCAGTACTTC
many	TRBD2	TRBJ2-3	TRBV5-4	CASSRSGSGTDTQYF	TGTGCCAGCAGCCGAAGCGGGAGTGGCACAGATACGCAGTATTTT
few	NA	TRBJ2-1	TRBV29-1	CSVGATQGSYNEQFF	TGCAGCGTGGGGGCGACACAGGGCTCCTACAATGAGCAGTTCTTC
medium-sized	NA	TRBJ1-1	TRBV6-1	CASSDPSVGTEAFF	TGTGCCAGCAGTGACCCGTCTGTGGGCACTGAAGCTTTCTTT
few	NA	TRBJ1-5	TRBV28	CASGLGRSNQPQHF	TGTGCCAGCGGGCTCGGCAGGTCCAATCAGCCCCAGCATTTT
few	NA	TRBJ2-3	TRBV27	CASRPGPVTDTQYF	TGTGCCAGCAGACCGGGCCCGGTTACAGATACGCAGTATTTT
NA	NA	TRBJ2-7	TRBV28	CASSTPMGGKSEQYF	TGTGCCAGCAGTACTCCCATGGGCGGCAAATCCGAGCAGTACTTC
NA	NA	TRBJ1-2	TRBV14	CASSQDRPGTYGYTF	TGTGCCAGCAGCCAAGATCGGCCAGGTACCTATGGCTACACCTTC
NA	NA	TRBJ2-7	TRBV5-6	CASSPGPSYEQYF	TGTGCCAGCAGCCCCGGACCGTCCTACGAGCAGTACTTC
NA	TRBD1	TRBJ1-2	TRBV7-2	CASSAGTDRVNGYTF	TGTGCCAGCAGCGCCGGTACCGACAGGGTGAATGGCTACACCTTC
NA	NA	TRBJ2-1	TRBV11-2	CASKDTSSYNEQFF	TGTGCCAGCAAGGACACGAGCTCCTACAATGAGCAGTTCTTC
NA	NA	TRBJ1-5	TRBV2	CASRLNQPQHF	TGTGCCAGCAGACTTAATCAGCCCCAGCATTTT
few	NA	TRBJ2-7	TRBV5-4	CASSLRTEEQYF	TGTGCCAGCAGCTTGCGCACTGAGGAGCAGTACTTC
NA	NA	TRBJ2-5	TRBV9	CASSQGSNQETQYF	TGTGCCAGCAGTCAGGGGTCGAACCAAGAGACCCAGTACTTC